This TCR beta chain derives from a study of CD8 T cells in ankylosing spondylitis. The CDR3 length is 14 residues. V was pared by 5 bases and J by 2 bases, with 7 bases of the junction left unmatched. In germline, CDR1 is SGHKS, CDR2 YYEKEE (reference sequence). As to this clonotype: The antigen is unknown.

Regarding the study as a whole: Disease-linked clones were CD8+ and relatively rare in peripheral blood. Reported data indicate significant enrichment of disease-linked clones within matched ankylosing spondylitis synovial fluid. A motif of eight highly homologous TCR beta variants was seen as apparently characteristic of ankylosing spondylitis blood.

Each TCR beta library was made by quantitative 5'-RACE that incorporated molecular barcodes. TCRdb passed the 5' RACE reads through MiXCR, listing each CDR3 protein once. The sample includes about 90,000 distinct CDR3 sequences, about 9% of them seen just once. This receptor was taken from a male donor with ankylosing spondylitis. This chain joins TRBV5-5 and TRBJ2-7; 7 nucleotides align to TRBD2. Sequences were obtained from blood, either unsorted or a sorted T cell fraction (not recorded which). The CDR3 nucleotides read TGTGCCAGCAGTTCCGGGGCGGGAGCCTACGAGCAGTACTTC. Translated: CASSSGAGAYEQYF.